This T cell receptor beta chain originates from a study of T cells in Graves' hyperthyroidism and ophthalmopathy. The table lists this clonotype with a few counts. There were TCR beta CDR3 regions amplified from RNA transcripts. The TCR CDR3 first-round RT-PCR relied on the HTBI primer set. TCRdb redid the calling of the multiplex PCR reads with MiXCR, one entry per CDR3 protein. The data show around 190,000 distinct CDR3 sequences, approximately 16% seen once. CDR1 KGHDR and CDR2 SFDVKD come from the germline V gene. V lost 0 bases and J lost 7, with 2 bases in between. CDR3 length equals 11 residues.

Sequencing input: blood. The chain employs TRBV24-1 and TRBJ1-2; D gene ambiguous. The source of this sequence is a woman aged 45 to 65 with Graves' hyperthyroidism. CDR3 nucleotides: TGTGCCACCAGTGATTTGCGTGGCTACACCTTC. This gives the protein CATSDLRGYTF.